The 10 T cell receptor beta chains reported below all come from one sample, sequenced in a study of T-cell reconstitution after alpha-beta-depleted transplantation in children. For TCRbeta, the library was prepared with unique molecular identifiers. TCRdb analysed the PCR reads with MiXCR anew, one entry per CDR3 protein. The sample shows 400,000 to 450,000 distinct CDR3 sequences, 43% of them seen only once. Here the sequenced sample was PBMCs, taken before TCRalphabeta/CD19-depleted stem cell transplant. These TCRs come from a girl aged 2-9 years with aplastic anemia, due to receive a stem cell transplant.

This clonotype appeared many times. V is TRBV7-9 and J is TRBJ2-1, with 10 bases that match TRBD2. With V trimmed by 5 bases and J by 6 bases, 4 bases remained unmatched. Germline V gene lookup returns CDR1 SEHNR and CDR2 FQNEAQ (reference sequence). The CDR3 contains 14 residues. CDR3 in amino acids: CASSEAGGSNEQFF. CDR3 DNA sequence: TGTGCCAGCAGCGAAGCGGGAGGGTCCAATGAGCAGTTCTTC.

This clonotype has at least ten counts. This rearrangement joins TRBV20-1 to TRBJ2-5; D call uncertain. Germline loops: CDR1 DFQATT, CDR2 SNEGSKA (reference sequence). Trimming took 7 bases from V and 1 from J, leaving 19 bases between them. This CDR3 comprises 15 residues. This CDR3 is CSVPSKIHLQETQYF. The CDR3, as DNA: TGCAGTGTTCCAAGCAAAATTCATCTCCAAGAGACCCAGTACTTC.

This clonotype was seen ten or more times. The V and J genes are TRBV5-1 and TRBJ2-1, with 11 bases matching TRBD1. V was pared by 7 bases and J by 7 bases, with 7 bases of the junction left unmatched. The CDR3 spans 14 residues. Germline values: CDR1 SGHRS, CDR2 YFSETQ. The CDR3 spells CASFGTGGPNEQFF. CDR3 in DNA: TGCGCCAGCTTCGGGACAGGGGGGCCTAATGAGCAGTTCTTC.

This chain connects TRBV5-1 to TRBJ2-3; no reliable D call. The length of the CDR3 is 15 residues. Trimming cost V 4 bases and J 2 bases, with 14 bases left between them. Germline-derived CDR1 and CDR2 are SGHRS and YFSETQ. CDR3 protein: CASSIYQTATDTQYF. In DNA form, the CDR3 reads TGCGCCAGCAGCATATACCAAACAGCCACAGATACGCAGTATTTT.

This clonotype was counted at least ten times. V gene TRBV15 combines with J gene TRBJ2-1; D might be TRBD2 (5 bases). Trimming took 1 base from V and 8 from J, leaving 18 bases between them. CDR1 is LNHNV, CDR2 YYDKDF, per germline (reference sequence). The CDR3 has 16 residues. The CDR3 here is CATSRARGVGGDEQFF. For the CDR3, the DNA is TGTGCCACCAGCAGAGCCCGGGGTGTGGGTGGCGATGAGCAGTTCTTC.

The chain has TRBV20-1 and TRBJ2-1; a possible D gene is TRBD1 (6 bases). Germline V gives CDR1 DFQATT, CDR2 SNEGSKA (reference sequence). Trimming shortened V by 8 bases and J by 0 bases, and 11 bases separated the two germline ends. CDR3 length equals 13 residues. This chain's CDR3 is CSPGVRSYNEQFF. In DNA form, the CDR3 reads TGCAGTCCAGGGGTCCGCTCCTACAATGAGCAGTTCTTC.

The rearrangement uses TRBV5-1 and TRBJ2-1; perhaps TRBD1 as D (6 bases). Germline CDR1 is SGHRS and CDR2 is YFSETQ. V dropped 1 base and J dropped 7 bases, with 18 bases sitting between them. The length of the CDR3 is 16 residues. CDR3 protein: CASSLLEGRGWNEQFF. The CDR3 region has the DNA TGCGCCAGCAGCTTGCTTGAGGGCAGGGGATGGAATGAGCAGTTCTTC. Together with reference TRBV5-1 and TRBJ2-1, the CDR3 gives the full variable domain: KAGVTQTPRYLIKTRGQQVTLSCSPISGHRSVSWYQQTPGQGLQFLFEYFSETQRNKGNFPGRFSGRQFSNSRSEMNVSTLELGDSALYLCASSLLEGRGWNEQFFGPGTRLTVL.

This clonotype was seen only once. The rearrangement uses TRBV12-3 or TRBV12-4 and TRBJ1-2; the match to TRBD1 covers 7 bases. The CDR3 extends over 13 amino acids. The J segment lost 7 bases and the V segment lost 5 bases, leaving 7 bases of the junction unmatched. This chain's CDR3 is CASSRLGTAGYTF. CDR3 DNA sequence: TGTGCCAGCAGTCGGCTCGGGACAGCTGGCTACACCTTC.

This clonotype has more than one count but fewer than ten. The rearrangement links TRBV6-5 to TRBJ2-7, with unresolved D. CDR1 and CDR2 from the germline V gene are MNHEY and SVGAGI. V gave up 0 bases and J gave up 7 bases, with 16 bases separating them. The CDR3 totals 15 residues. The CDR3 DNA follows: TGTGCCAGCAGTTACTCGGGCCCGGGCAGTGTGGAGCAGTACTTC. The encoded protein is CASSYSGPGSVEQYF.

This clonotype was seen ten or more times. The rearrangement uses TRBV30 and TRBJ2-2, with 9 bases that match TRBD2. The CDR3 has 16 residues. Germline CDR1 is GTSNPN and CDR2 is SVGIG (reference sequence). Trimming at V came to 4 bases and at J to 4 bases, leaving 10 bases not matched to a gene. This chain's CDR3 is CAWTGFSGSFTGELFF. CDR3 DNA sequence: TGTGCCTGGACCGGGTTTAGCGGGAGCTTCACCGGGGAGCTGTTTTTT.